This TCR beta chain appears in the sequencing data of a study of shared clonotypes between healthy human individuals. This clone was counted a few times. Per the germline V gene, CDR1 is LNHDA and CDR2 is SQIVND (reference sequence). CDR3 length: 13 amino acids. With 6 bases removed from V and 4 bases from J, the gap between germline ends came to 9 bases. Naive CD8 cells lacked CD45RO, underwent positive selection for CCR7 and left out terminally differentiated effector memory CD45RA+ cells. Some clones are missing from TCRdb's copy, which holds only in-frame ones; the method was immunoSEQ multiplex PCR. The repertoire includes about 2.1 million clones, about 94% of them detected once, and around 1.7% sits in the top ten.

This TCR was recovered from a man aged 18 to 29 in good health. Some clones in this sample may be carry-over from other donors' samples. The source material was naive CD8+ T cells from PBMCs. V and J are TRBV19 and TRBJ2-2, with D unclear. CDR3 nucleotides: TGTGCCAGTAGACCGCGTAGCACCGGGGAGCTGTTTTTT. Its protein is CASRPRSTGELFF. Filled out from reference TRBV19 and TRBJ2-2, the complete variable domain reads DGGITQSPKYLFRKEGQNVTLSCEQNLNHDAMYWYRQDPGQGLRLIYYSQIVNDFQKGDIAEGYSVSREKKESFPLTVTSAQKNPTAFYLCASRPRSTGELFFGEGSRLTVL.